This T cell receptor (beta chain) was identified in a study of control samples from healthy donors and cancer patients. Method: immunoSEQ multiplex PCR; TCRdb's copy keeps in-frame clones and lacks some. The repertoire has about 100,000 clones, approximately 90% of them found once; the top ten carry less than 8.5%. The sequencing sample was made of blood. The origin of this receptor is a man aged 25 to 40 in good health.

The CDR3 protein is CASSLGVAGVTYEQYF. The CDR3, as DNA: TGTGCCAGCAGTTTGGGGGTAGCGGGGGTGACCTACGAGCAGTACTTC. The rearrangement uses TRBV28 and TRBJ2-7; 9 positions agree with TRBD2. The CDR3 sequence is 16 residues long. V shed 3 bases, J shed 2 bases, and the junction held 8 bases outside the gene matches. CDR1 MDHEN and CDR2 SYDVKM come from the germline V gene.